The sequence of this TCR beta chain was determined in a study of regulatory T cells in long-lasting Graves disease. Building of the TCR beta libraries involved iRepertoire HTBI primers and Arm-PCR of CDR3 regions. Using its own MiXCR run on the multiplex PCR reads, TCRdb lists one record per CDR3 protein. The profile shows about 470,000 distinct CDR3 sequences, 20% to 25% of them singletons. Described time point: persistent/refractory GD, antithyroid drugs over 5 years with positive TRAb. The TCR library used RNA extracted from PBMCs. Roughly 9 milliliters of peripheral blood were taken and placed in EDTA tubes. This CDR3 comprises 14 residues. Between the trimmed V and J ends, which lost 5 bases and 4 bases, there was a span of 14 bases. Per germline, CDR1 SEHNR and CDR2 FQNEAQ (reference sequence).

Sequenced material: peripheral blood mononuclear cells (PBMCs), taken when the disease was refractory, from a patient treated with antithyroid drugs. The source of this sequence is a female donor with Graves disease. The gene calls are TRBV7-9 and TRBJ1-2; no firm D call. The CDR3 region has the DNA TGTGCCAGCAGCGCAGAGACCGAGCTCTATGGCTACACCTTC. It codes for CASSAETELYGYTF.